This T cell receptor (beta chain) was sequenced in a study of T cell responses to AZD1222 COVID-19 vaccine. The CDR3 has 15 residues. The V end lost 0 bases, the J end lost 2 bases, and 11 bases lay between the germline ends. In germline, CDR1 is MGHRA, CDR2 YSYEKL. Study findings and constraints: Spike-specific TCRs gained breadth and depth after people received two AZD1222 doses. The repertoires were collected only after the peak T cell response. Seropositive status at baseline applied to only five or six AZD1222 recipients. Targets within unmutated variant regions were reportedly found for nearly half of spike-specific TCRs.

With regard to this clone: What it binds is unknown.

Assay: immunoSEQ multiplex PCR; the TCRdb copy retains only in-frame clones and omits some. The sample has under 150,000 clones; roughly 88% are singletons. Sequenced material: peripheral blood, taken on day 0 of MenACWY control vaccination. The clonotype comes from an adult in good health. This sequence joins TRBV4-1 and TRBJ2-7; maybe TRBD1 (6 bases). The CDR3 bases are TGCGCCAGCAGCCAAGATTGGGACAAAACCTACGAGCAGTACTTC. Residues: CASSQDWDKTYEQYF.